Listed below are T cell receptor beta chains from one sample, sequenced in a study of identical twins. TCRdb re-called the 5' RACE reads with MiXCR, one entry per CDR3 protein. There are 200,000 to 300,000 distinct CDR3 sequences in the sample; approximately 7% occur only once, and 3.6% lies in the top ten. The same sample was also studied in work on yellow fever vaccine responses in identical twins.

The sample comprised memory (CD45RO+) T cells sorted from blood. These receptor sequences come from a young woman in good health. Each CDR3 is given with its conserved first and last residue. A D gene is named only where the DNA matches it firmly.

>TRBD1|TRBJ1-2|TRBV5-4
CASSYDRGNYGYTF
>-|TRBJ2-2|TRBV27
CASSASYDAGELFF
>-|TRBJ2-7|TRBV2
CASSPPGRLYEQYF
>-|TRBJ1-1|TRBV27
CASRPRGGEAFF
>TRBD1|TRBJ1-6|TRBV6-2/TRBV6-3
CASSRGTGWGSPLHF
>TRBD1|TRBJ2-7|TRBV29-1
CSVEWGRGEQYF
>TRBD2|TRBJ2-1|TRBV15
CATSRDFGRVSDEQFF
>TRBD2|TRBJ2-7|TRBV28
CASRPGTSVTYEQYF
>-|TRBJ1-5|TRBV3-1
CASSRLPSNQPQHF
>-|TRBJ1-3|TRBV12-3/TRBV12-4
CASRTGSSGNTIYF
>TRBD1|TRBJ2-1|TRBV15
CATSIQQGTDEQFF
>-|TRBJ2-3|TRBV20-1
CSARTYTDTQYF
>-|TRBJ1-2|TRBV5-1
CASSLDFRMRGYTF
>-|TRBJ2-2|TRBV6-1
CASVRGLTNTGELFF
>TRBD2|TRBJ2-7|TRBV5-1
CASSSAAGEPYEQYF
>-|TRBJ1-2|TRBV2
CASNGNSYGYTF
>-|TRBJ1-5|TRBV20-1
CSARMGTNQPQHF
>TRBD1|TRBJ1-1|TRBV12-3/TRBV12-4
CASSLRDRIQAFF
>TRBD1|TRBJ2-7|TRBV11-2
CASSFSRDRGTDEQYF
>-|TRBJ1-2|TRBV20-1
CSARRQEGVDYGYTF
>-|TRBJ2-5|TRBV20-1
CSARRSGSSQETQYF
>-|TRBJ1-6|TRBV6-4
CASSDHQGGNSPLHF
>TRBD2|TRBJ2-1|TRBV11-2
CASSKGGTREYNEQFF
>-|TRBJ2-2|TRBV29-1
CSVEDPSPGGELFF
>TRBD1|TRBJ2-5|TRBV5-6
CASSLADRGVETQYF
>-|TRBJ2-1|TRBV5-1
CASSPTGQEGQFF
>TRBD2|TRBJ2-7|TRBV3-1
CASSQDYRTSGHGEYF
>-|TRBJ2-5|TRBV3-1
CASSTSSTTQRGETQYF
>-|TRBJ2-2|TRBV3-1
CASSQGPVVTGELFF
>TRBD2|TRBJ2-3|TRBV28
CASTRTSGTDTQYF
>TRBD2|TRBJ2-3|TRBV5-5
CASSWYAAGGPDTQYF
>-|TRBJ2-1|TRBV5-1
CASSWGRSGVDEQFF
>TRBD1|TRBJ1-4|TRBV15
CATSRQGQPNEKLFF
>TRBD2|TRBJ2-3|TRBV5-1
CASSLESGLARRKTTDTQYF
>TRBD2|TRBJ2-1|TRBV20-1
CSARGYSGGGEQFF
>-|TRBJ2-6|TRBV6-1
CASSPLRSGANVLTF
>-|TRBJ1-2|TRBV7-9
CASSTTTNHGYTF
>-|TRBJ2-7|TRBV11-1
CASSKDGTYEQYF
>TRBD1|TRBJ1-5|TRBV27
CASGDRSNQPQHF
>-|TRBJ1-6|TRBV5-1
CASSLSTYSPLHF
>-|TRBJ2-7|TRBV12-5
CASGRTLYEQYF
>-|TRBJ2-5|TRBV12-3/TRBV12-4
CASSFASRQETQYF
>TRBD1|TRBJ2-1|TRBV29-1
CSVGGQGDNEQFF
>-|TRBJ2-1|TRBV7-6
CASSLLAGQTCNEQFF
>-|TRBJ1-2|TRBV12-3/TRBV12-4
CASSLSGLGYGYTF
>TRBD1|TRBJ1-1|TRBV12-3/TRBV12-4
CASTLGQAGSEAFF
>-|TRBJ1-5|TRBV27
CASSLEGPQPQHF